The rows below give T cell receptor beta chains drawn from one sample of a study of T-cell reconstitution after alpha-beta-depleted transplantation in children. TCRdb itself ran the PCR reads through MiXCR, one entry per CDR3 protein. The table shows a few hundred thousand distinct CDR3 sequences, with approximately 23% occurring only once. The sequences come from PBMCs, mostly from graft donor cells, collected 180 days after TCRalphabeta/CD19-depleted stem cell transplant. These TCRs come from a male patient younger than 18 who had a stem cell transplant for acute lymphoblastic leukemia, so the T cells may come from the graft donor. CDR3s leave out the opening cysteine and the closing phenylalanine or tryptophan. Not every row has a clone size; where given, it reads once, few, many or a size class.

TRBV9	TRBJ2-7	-	ASSTRTGVGYEQC
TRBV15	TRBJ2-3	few	ATSRQRGRFGTQY
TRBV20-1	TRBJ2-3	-	SAREGLIGTDTQY
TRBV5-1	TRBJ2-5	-	ASSSGLAGGYQETQY
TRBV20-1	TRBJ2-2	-	SATSRDNTGELF
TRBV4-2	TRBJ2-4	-	ASSQDGTRRIQY
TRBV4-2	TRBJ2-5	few	ASSHRLPTTSGRKQETQY
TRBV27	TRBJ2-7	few	ASSLSFSSYEQY
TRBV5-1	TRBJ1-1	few	ASSWDRGRNTEAF
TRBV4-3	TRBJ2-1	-	ASSQVLWGGYNEQF
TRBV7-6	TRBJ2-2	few	ASRQGGNTGELF
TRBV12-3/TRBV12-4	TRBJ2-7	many	ASSLGFYEQY
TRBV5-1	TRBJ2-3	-	ASSSGGVGLQDTQY
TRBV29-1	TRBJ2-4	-	SVKQALLNIQY
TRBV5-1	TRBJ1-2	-	ASSPGAGYGYN
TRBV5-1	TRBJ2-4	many	ASSYQGILAKNIQY
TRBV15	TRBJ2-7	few	ATSRGGGSYEQY
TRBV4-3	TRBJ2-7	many	ASSPAGSWHEQY
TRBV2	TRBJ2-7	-	ASRDLQVLKY
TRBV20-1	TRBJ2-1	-	SASPGTPYNEQF
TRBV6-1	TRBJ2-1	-	ASRGTTIFYNEQF
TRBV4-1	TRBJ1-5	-	ASSQIGQAKNQPQH
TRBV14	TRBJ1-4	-	ASSPVWNEKLF
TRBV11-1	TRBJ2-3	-	ASSLGGVHPLPTDTQY
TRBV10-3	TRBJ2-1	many	AISVSAGGFYNEQF
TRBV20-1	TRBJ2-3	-	SARVGGNTQY
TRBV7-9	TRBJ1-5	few	ASSRGGLTGQPQH
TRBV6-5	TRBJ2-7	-	ASSYRSPGIGEQY
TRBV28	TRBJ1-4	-	ASRANEKLF
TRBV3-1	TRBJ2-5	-	ASSERLAGGVETQY
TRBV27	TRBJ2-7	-	ASSMGLAVSYEQY
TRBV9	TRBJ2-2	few	ASSPMGARTGELF
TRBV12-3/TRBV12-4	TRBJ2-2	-	ASSGLARDTGELF
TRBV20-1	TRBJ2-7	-	SAPRGASGSPEQY
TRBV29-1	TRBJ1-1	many	SVEPTAMNTEAF
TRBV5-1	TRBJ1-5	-	ASSLVPDQPQH
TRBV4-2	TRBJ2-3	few	ASSQDPGLAGTDTQY
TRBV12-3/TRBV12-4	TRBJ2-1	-	ASSPLLAGDSYNEQF
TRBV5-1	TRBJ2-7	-	ASSLTSRVTYEQY
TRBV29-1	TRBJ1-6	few	SVECHRGLSLH
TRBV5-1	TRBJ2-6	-	VSSLEAWPSGANVLT
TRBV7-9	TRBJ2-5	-	ASSLAQLTPTQY
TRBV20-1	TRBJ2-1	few	SAKRTYTYNEQF
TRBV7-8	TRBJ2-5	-	ASSFASIQETQY
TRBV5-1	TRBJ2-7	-	ASSFGTGGTYEQY
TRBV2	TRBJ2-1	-	ASSGLSGSLYNEQF
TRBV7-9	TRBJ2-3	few	ASSPDGTGTDTQY
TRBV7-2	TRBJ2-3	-	ASSLVAGVSSDTQY
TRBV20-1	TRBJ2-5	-	SARGSGEETQY
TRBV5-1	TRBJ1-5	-	ASSLAPGQGSNQPQH
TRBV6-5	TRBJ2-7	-	ASSYSSSGQTYEQY
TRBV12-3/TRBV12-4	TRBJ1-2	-	ASSLVAARPT
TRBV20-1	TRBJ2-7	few	SASMGAGEQY
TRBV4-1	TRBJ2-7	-	ASSHLQGYEQY
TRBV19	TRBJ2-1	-	ASSISGSTYNEQF